This T cell receptor (beta chain) was identified in a study of blood T cell repertoires in COVID-19. Study background: The samples span acute and convalescent COVID-19 from the United States, Italy and Spain.

As processed by the authors: The authors estimated nucleated cell counts from reference gene primer amplification. TCRdb keeps only in-frame clones here, not all; method: immunoSEQ multiplex PCR. The V and J calls and clone size come from that table; D and trimming were worked out from the DNA. The data show about 470,000 clones, approximately 90% seen once. Participant age was roughly 18 to 90 years, and participants resided in approximately 25 US areas. Each participant's cohort was designated according to participant-reported clinical history. This clone showed up just once. Germline-derived CDR1 and CDR2 are WSHSY and SAAADI. This CDR3 is 16 amino acids long. Trimming removed 6 bases from V and 1 base from J; junction bases left unmatched: 6.

This TCR came from a woman between 18 and 29 years old who had recovered from COVID-19. The chain carries TRBV10-2 and TRBJ2-3; 11 nucleotides match TRBD2. The sequenced sample consisted of PBMCs or T cells enriched from blood (not recorded which). The CDR3, as DNA: TGCGCCAGCAGGGACCAACTAGCGGGGGGCACAGATACGCAGTATTTT. Its protein product is CASRDQLAGGTDTQYF.